This paragraph covers one TCR beta chain sequence. Its cognate antigen has yet to be identified. The data were obtained in a study of monozygotic twins with inflammatory bowel disease (dated by TCRdb to about 2019). Broadly, across the study: The full study comprised 28 monozygotic twin pairs: nine German pairs (four IBD-concordant, five IBD-discordant) and 19 IBD-discordant Danish pairs. Each individual had, on average, about 151 000 unique TCRalpha sequences and 181 000 unique TCRbeta sequences available for analysis. The search for disease-associated traits relied mainly on comparing, within discordant pairs, IBD patients with their genetically identical healthy co-twins.

From each donor, a 2.5 ml peripheral blood sample was collected into PAXgene tubes and kept at -80 degrees C. Without any T cell sorting, total RNA was extracted from whole blood using the PAXgene blood miRNA kit on an automated QIAcube. Peripheral blood from monozygotic twin pairs concordant or discordant for inflammatory bowel disease was subjected to deep TCRalpha and TCRbeta repertoire profiling with unique molecular barcoding. Smoking habits were recorded for all twin pairs, and each individual was classified as a current, former or never smoker. The receptor library was made with 5' RACE. The input for every TCR library was 3500 ng of total RNA. cDNA was synthesized with SMARTScribe reverse transcriptase in eight separate reactions per sample. Unique molecular identifiers containing a 6-nucleotide sample barcode were introduced through template switching during cDNA synthesis. Amplification of TCRalpha and TCRbeta cDNA involved two nested PCRs of 16 and 9 cycles, and each PCR was followed by bead purification. Before amplification, the cDNA was treated with uracil DNA-glycosylase and purified using the QIAquick PCR purification kit. In the second PCR, Illumina TruSeq-compatible adapters and sample-specific barcodes were added. Library quality and concentration were assessed using TapeStation and Qubit, and roughly 5.5 ng of each library was pooled. Pooled libraries were sequenced on an Illumina HiSeq2500 single-index Rapid Run with 2 x 100 bp reads and custom sequencing primers. From the authors' description of their analysis: MiGEC version 1.2.6 was used for UMI-based consensus assembly to correct PCR and sequencing errors. V(D)J alignment, clonotype assembly and CDR3 extraction were performed with MiXCR version 2.1.1. To normalise gene usage, clonotype sharing and MAIT/NKT TCR abundance, the top 1000, 10 000 and 20 000 clonotypes in each sample were analysed. Diversity was computed as the inverse Simpson index with the vegan R package after downsampling to 27 000 UMIs. Paired Mann-Whitney U tests were applied to discordant twin pairs, with Benjamini-Hochberg correction for multiple testing. TCRdb reprocessed the reads and assigns one entry to each CDR3 protein sequence, leaving out DNA. The V and J calls were not made by the authors but by TCRdb's processing. The table for this sample lists 300,000 to 450,000 distinct CDR3 sequences. Approximately 2.8% of the sample lies in the top ten.

Points the paper makes about the study in general: Repertoire similarity did not differ between concordant and discordant twins, possibly due to limited statistical power. Differing immunosuppressive treatments among patients may have added background noise and inter-individual variability to the repertoires. The analysis was unable to tell apart different T cell subtypes. IBD patients shared fewer clonotypes with other individuals than healthy twins did, most markedly in patients showing signs of disease activity. The results gave no support for a single strong signal or clonotype linked to IBD. IBD patients had lower TCRbeta repertoire diversity, measured by the inverse Simpson index, than their healthy co-twins.

Sample: blood. This sequence originates from a human donor with ulcerative colitis or Crohn's disease, or a healthy co-twin of an affected twin (not recorded which).

The CDR3 sequence is CASSPGGARSYGYTF. Here the chain combines TRBV7-9 and TRBJ1-2; TCRdb's assignment of TRBD1 cannot be checked, as there is no DNA. Per the germline V gene (reference sequence), SEHNR is the CDR1 and FQNEAQ is the CDR2. The CDR3 covers 15 residues, taking in both the cysteine and the phenylalanine. Only the protein is available.